Each of the 29 T cell receptor beta chains below was sequenced from the same sample in a study of T cell repertoires in cytomegalovirus infection. TCRdb independently ran MiXCR on the reads; one entry per CDR3 protein. The sample consists of fewer than 300,000 distinct CDR3 sequences, under 30% of them appearing once. Sequenced input: PBMCs. These TCRs come from a human donor in good health (CMV status not recorded). Some clones in this sample may be carry-over from other donors' samples.

The rearrangement joins TRBV20-1 to TRBJ1-2; D not resolved. This CDR3 is 13 amino acids long. Per the germline V gene, CDR1 is DFQATT and CDR2 is SNEGSKA (reference sequence). Deletions cut 6 bases from V and 5 bases from J, with 16 bases between. CDR3 sequence: CSAPRPPEYGYTF. In nucleotides, the CDR3 is TGCAGTGCCCCGAGACCGCCGGAATATGGCTACACCTTC.

A single count supports this clonotype. J is TRBJ2-5 and V is TRBV28, with D perhaps TRBD2 (6 bases). Trimming took off 4 bases at V and 10 bases at J, with 10 bases between the two ends. Germline V lookup: CDR1 MDHEN, CDR2 SYDVKM. This CDR3 region has 11 residues. The CDR3 sequence: CASSSLASQYF. As DNA, the CDR3 is TGTGCCAGCAGTTCGCTAGCGAGCCAGTACTTC.

This clonotype came up a few times. The V call is TRBV7-9, the J call TRBJ1-2; tentatively, D is TRBD1 (6 bases). V lost 6 bases and J 7 bases, leaving 15 bases between the germline ends. CDR3 length: 13 amino acids. CDR1 is SEHNR and CDR2 is FQNEAQ in the germline V gene (reference sequence). The CDR3 nucleotides are TGTGCCAGCAGGCCTACAGGGAAGGTTGGCTACACCTTC. Protein: CASRPTGKVGYTF.

The rearrangement uses TRBV12-3 or TRBV12-4 and TRBJ2-1, with 9 positions matching TRBD2. The CDR3 contains 16 residues. V shed 6 bases, J shed 5 bases, and the junction held 11 bases outside the gene matches. DNA of the CDR3: TGTGCCAGCAGCCTTATTGCGGGAGGGCCCGACAATGAGCAGTTCTTC. It is translated as CASSLIAGGPDNEQFF.

This clonotype was observed a few times. The gene calls are TRBV20-1 and TRBJ2-3; 11 bases line up with TRBD2. The CDR3 covers 14 residues. J was trimmed by 3 bases and V by 6 bases; bases with no gene match: 5. Per germline, CDR1 DFQATT and CDR2 SNEGSKA (reference sequence). The DNA of the CDR3 is TGCAGTGCACCTTCTAGCGGGAGGACAGATACGCAGTATTTT. Amino acids: CSAPSSGRTDTQYF.

This clonotype was detected only a few times. V and J are TRBV24-1 and TRBJ2-2, with TRBD1 identical over 7 bases. Losses at the gene ends were 1 base for V and 3 bases for J; bases not matched to a gene: 1. Germline CDR1 and CDR2: KGHDR and SFDVKD. This CDR3 has 15 residues. The DNA of the CDR3 is TGTGCCACCAGTGATTTAGACAGGGACACCGGGGAGCTGTTTTTT. This codes for CATSDLDRDTGELFF.

This clonotype was detected only a few times. The CDR3 loop reads CASCSLGLEENEQYF. For the CDR3, the DNA is TGCGCCAGCTGTTCCCTGGGACTAGAAGAAAACGAGCAGTACTTC. This chain uses TRBV5-1 with TRBJ2-7; 8 positions agree with TRBD2. V lost 7 bases, J lost 5 bases, and 14 bases stayed unmatched. The length of the CDR3 is 15 residues. Per the germline V gene, CDR1 is SGHRS and CDR2 is YFSETQ.

Only a few counts were recorded for this clonotype. This chain connects TRBV6-1 to TRBJ2-3, with TRBD2 as a possible D gene (6 bases). The CDR3 totals 17 residues. CDR1 MNHNS and CDR2 SASEGT come from the germline V gene. Trimming removed 2 bases from V and 0 bases from J, with 15 bases in between. The CDR3 here is CASSEWGVRTSTDTQYF. Written as DNA, the CDR3 is TGTGCCAGCAGTGAATGGGGGGTCAGGACTAGCACAGATACGCAGTATTTT.

In this sample, this clonotype turned up a few times. This sequence joins TRBV28 and TRBJ1-1, with D tentatively TRBD1 (6 bases). Germline-derived CDR1 and CDR2 are MDHEN and SYDVKM. The CDR3 runs to 13 residues. V lost 7 bases, J lost 5 bases, and 14 bases lay in between. Written as DNA, the CDR3 is TGTGCCAGCACGGGGGGCCTGGTAACTGAAGCTTTCTTT. Residues: CASTGGLVTEAFF.

This chain links TRBV18 with TRBJ1-1; D unresolved. The V and J ends lost 2 bases and 1 base respectively, with 8 bases between them. The CDR3 runs 14 residues. Germline assignment: CDR1 KGHSH and CDR2 LQKENI. CDR3 amino acids: CASSPAIQNTEAFF. CDR3 DNA: TGTGCCAGCTCACCAGCTATACAGAACACTGAAGCTTTCTTT.

V usage is TRBV20-1 and J usage is TRBJ2-1; 7 positions match TRBD2. V lost 2 bases to trimming and J lost 6 bases; unmatched junction nucleotides: 7. There are 14 residues in the CDR3. From germline, CDR1 is DFQATT and CDR2 SNEGSKA (reference sequence). The CDR3 region is CSARMAGVRNEQFF. CDR3 in DNA: TGCAGTGCTAGAATGGCGGGAGTTCGCAATGAGCAGTTCTTC.

This clonotype was observed many times. The CDR3 protein is CASSPLGPSSYNEQFF. DNA of the CDR3: TGTGCCAGCAGCCCCCTCGGACCGAGCTCCTACAATGAGCAGTTCTTC. The chain employs TRBV7-2 and TRBJ2-1; D is unresolved. The CDR3 contains 16 residues. Germline V CDR1 and CDR2: SGHTA, FQGNSA. The V end was cut by 5 bases, the J end by 0 bases, with 14 bases between.

This clonotype was counted at least ten times. The V gene is TRBV7-2, the J gene TRBJ1-1, with D unresolved. The CDR3 consists of 14 residues. The germline gives CDR1 SGHTA, CDR2 FQGNSA. The germline V and J ends were trimmed by 1 base and 4 bases, with 10 bases remaining between them. The CDR3 is CASSLDQVSTEAFF. The CDR3 DNA reads as TGTGCCAGCAGCTTAGATCAGGTTTCCACTGAAGCTTTCTTT.

Many counts were recorded for this clonotype. This sequence joins TRBV5-1 and TRBJ2-1; 8 nucleotides align to TRBD2. This CDR3 comprises 16 residues. Germline V lookup: CDR1 SGHRS, CDR2 YFSETQ. The V segment lost 4 bases and the J segment 4 bases; nucleotides outside the gene matches: 10. The CDR3 bases are TGCGCCAGCAGCCTCGATTGGGCGGGAGGTTACAATGAGCAGTTCTTC. Its protein is CASSLDWAGGYNEQFF.

The CDR3 DNA reads TGTGCCAGCAGCCAGTGGGGGTTCAATCAGCCCCAGCATTTT. As protein: CASSQWGFNQPQHF. This sequence joins TRBV14 and TRBJ1-5; the D gene is possibly TRBD1 (5 bases). The CDR3 loop spans 14 amino acids. Germline V gives CDR1 SGHDN, CDR2 FVKESK. Trimming stripped 3 bases from V and 3 bases from J, with 9 bases between.

This clonotype was recorded a few times. The chain carries TRBV20-1 and TRBJ2-3, with 12 positions matching TRBD2. Trimming at V came to 0 bases and at J to 5 bases, leaving 9 bases not matched to a gene. Germline-derived CDR1 and CDR2 are DFQATT and SNEGSKA (reference sequence). CDR3 length: 17 residues. CDR3 nucleotide sequence: TGCAGTGCTAGAGATCTACTGGGACTAGCGGGCGGAGATACGCAGTATTTT. Translating gives CSARDLLGLAGGDTQYF.

The chain is built from TRBV11-2 and TRBJ1-1; no clear D gene. Trimming removed 2 bases from V and 7 bases from J, with 11 bases in between. In germline, CDR1 is SGHAT, CDR2 FQNNGV. The CDR3 length is 13 residues. The CDR3: CASSLFGGDEAFF. CDR3 bases: TGTGCCAGCAGCTTATTCGGCGGAGATGAAGCTTTCTTT.

This clonotype was seen ten or more times. This chain joins TRBV6-1 and TRBJ2-7; D ambiguous. The CDR3 extends over 15 amino acids. CDR1 and CDR2 from the germline V gene are MNHNS and SASEGT. V gave up 0 bases and J gave up 7 bases, with 16 bases separating them. CDR3 residues: CASSEAETAPSEQYF. For the CDR3, the DNA is TGTGCCAGCAGTGAAGCGGAGACGGCCCCCTCAGAGCAGTACTTC.

This clonotype showed up just a few times. The chain is built from TRBV12-3 or TRBV12-4 and TRBJ2-1; D gene unclear. V dropped 3 bases and J dropped 8 bases, with 5 bases sitting between them. CDR3 length equals 11 residues. CDR3 nucleotides: TGTGCCAGCAGTTTCTTCCATGAGCAGTTCTTC. This encodes CASSFFHEQFF.

V is TRBV9 and J is TRBJ2-7; 11 nucleotides agree with TRBD2. CDR3 length equals 16 residues. Unmatched junction bases numbered 8, after V lost 4 bases and J lost 2 bases. Germline-derived CDR1 and CDR2 are SGDLS and YYNGEE. The CDR3 nucleotides read TGTGCCAGCAGCCCTCATAGCGGGGGGGCAGCCTACGAGCAGTACTTC. It yields the protein CASSPHSGGAAYEQYF.

This clonotype was seen only a few times. The genes are TRBV28 and TRBJ2-7, with no clear D. Trimming removed 6 bases at V and 2 bases at J, with 20 bases between. Looked up from germline, CDR1 is MDHEN and CDR2 is SYDVKM. The CDR3 consists of 16 residues. Here the CDR3 reads CASRTWKGKSTYEQYF. CDR3 sequence (DNA): TGTGCCAGCAGGACGTGGAAGGGAAAGTCTACCTACGAGCAGTACTTC.

Many counts were recorded for this clonotype. The chain links TRBV18 to TRBJ2-5; D gene unclear. The CDR3 spans 13 residues. Germline V gene lookup returns CDR1 KGHSH and CDR2 LQKENI. V was pared by 0 bases and J by 3 bases, with 5 bases between. CDR3 sequence (DNA): TGTGCCAGCTCACCACCGACTGAAGAGACCCAGTACTTC. This sequence encodes CASSPPTEETQYF.

This clonotype was seen only a few times. V usage is TRBV6-2 or TRBV6-3 and J usage is TRBJ2-5; 7 bases match TRBD2. V lost 0 bases and J lost 4; bases outside the gene matches: 2. This CDR3 comprises 14 residues. Germline V gene data show CDR1 as MNHEY and CDR2 as SVGEGT. CDR3 DNA: TGTGCCAGCAGTTACTCGACTAGCCGAGAGACCCAGTACTTC. This sequence encodes CASSYSTSRETQYF.

This clonotype was counted ten times or more. The chain joins TRBV7-2 to TRBJ1-1, with a tentative D call TRBD1 (5 bases). Germline lookup yields CDR1 SGHTA and CDR2 FQGNSA. The length of the CDR3 is 14 residues. The V end was cut by 1 base, the J end by 3 bases, with 9 bases between. This CDR3 reads CASSLVRGDTEAFF. The CDR3 region has the DNA TGTGCCAGCAGCTTAGTGAGAGGGGACACTGAAGCTTTCTTT. Drawing the rest from reference TRBV7-2 and TRBJ1-1, the complete variable domain is GAGVSQSPSNKVTEKGKDVELRCDPISGHTALYWYRQSLGQGLEFLIYFQGNSAPDKSGLPSDRFSAERTGGSVSTLTIQRTQQEDSAVYLCASSLVRGDTEAFFGQGTRLTVV.

V gene TRBV4-1 combines with J gene TRBJ2-1, with 7 nucleotides matching TRBD1. CDR3 size: 16 residues. Germline V gene sequence: CDR1 MGHRA, CDR2 YSYEKL. Unmatched junction bases numbered 7, after V lost 0 bases and J lost 5 bases. The CDR3 reads CASSQDQRGLDNEQFF. In nucleotides, the CDR3 is TGCGCCAGCAGCCAAGACCAAAGGGGGCTAGACAATGAGCAGTTCTTC.

This chain uses TRBV5-5 with TRBJ2-2, with 10 positions matching TRBD2. This CDR3 spans 16 amino acids. Germline V gene sequence: CDR1 SGHKS, CDR2 YYEKEE (reference sequence). The ends lost 3 bases at V and 4 bases at J; junction bases unmatched: 6. The CDR3 coding sequence is TGTGCCAGCAGCTCTCCTAGCGGGAGCCGCACCGGGGAGCTGTTTTTT. Its protein is CASSSPSGSRTGELFF.

The chain recombines TRBV11-2 with TRBJ1-2, with TRBD1 matching 9 bases. CDR1 and CDR2 (germline): SGHAT, FQNNGV. V was clipped by 4 bases and J by 2 bases; unmatched bases: 2. The CDR3 contains 14 residues. CDR3: CASSWDRENYGYTF. The DNA of the CDR3 is TGTGCCAGCAGCTGGGACAGGGAAAACTATGGCTACACCTTC. Filled out from reference TRBV11-2 and TRBJ1-2, the complete variable domain reads EAGVAQSPRYKIIEKRQSVAFWCNPISGHATLYWYQQILGQGPKLLIQFQNNGVVDDSQLPKDRFSAERLKGVDSTLKIQPAKLEDSAVYLCASSWDRENYGYTFGSGTRLTVV.

This clonotype has just a few counts. V gene TRBV6-1 combines with J gene TRBJ2-7; 12 bases fit TRBD2. Looked up from germline, CDR1 is MNHNS and CDR2 is SASEGT. The junction had 8 bases not matched to a gene; V was cut back by 4 bases and J by 4 bases. This CDR3 has 16 amino acids. CDR3 coding DNA: TGTGCCAGCAGTGCGGGGGGTGGACTAGCGGGATACGAGCAGTACTTC. It translates to CASSAGGGLAGYEQYF.

This clonotype came up a few times. V and J are TRBV6-5 and TRBJ2-1, with 7 bases lining up with TRBD1. This CDR3 is 14 amino acids long. Germline trimming cut 5 bases from V and 7 bases from J; bases unmatched to any gene: 8. Per germline, CDR1 MNHEY and CDR2 SVGAGI. Here the CDR3 reads CASSQTGPFNEQFF. For the CDR3, the DNA is TGTGCCAGCAGTCAGACAGGGCCCTTTAATGAGCAGTTCTTC.